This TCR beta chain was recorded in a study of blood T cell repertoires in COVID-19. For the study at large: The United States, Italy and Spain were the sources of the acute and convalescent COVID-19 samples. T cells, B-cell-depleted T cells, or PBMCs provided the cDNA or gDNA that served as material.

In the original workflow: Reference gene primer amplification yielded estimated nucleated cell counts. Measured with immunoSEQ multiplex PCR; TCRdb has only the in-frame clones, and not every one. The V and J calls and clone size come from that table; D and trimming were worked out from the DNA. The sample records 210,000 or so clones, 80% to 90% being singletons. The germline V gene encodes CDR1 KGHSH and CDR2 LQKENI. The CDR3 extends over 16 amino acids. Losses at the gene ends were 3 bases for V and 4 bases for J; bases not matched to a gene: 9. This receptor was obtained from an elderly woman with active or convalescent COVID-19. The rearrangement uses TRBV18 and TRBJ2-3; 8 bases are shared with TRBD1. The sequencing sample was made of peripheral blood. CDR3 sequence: CASSPTYQGASDTQYF. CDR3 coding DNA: TGTGCCAGCTCACCCACCTATCAGGGGGCTTCAGATACGCAGTATTTT.